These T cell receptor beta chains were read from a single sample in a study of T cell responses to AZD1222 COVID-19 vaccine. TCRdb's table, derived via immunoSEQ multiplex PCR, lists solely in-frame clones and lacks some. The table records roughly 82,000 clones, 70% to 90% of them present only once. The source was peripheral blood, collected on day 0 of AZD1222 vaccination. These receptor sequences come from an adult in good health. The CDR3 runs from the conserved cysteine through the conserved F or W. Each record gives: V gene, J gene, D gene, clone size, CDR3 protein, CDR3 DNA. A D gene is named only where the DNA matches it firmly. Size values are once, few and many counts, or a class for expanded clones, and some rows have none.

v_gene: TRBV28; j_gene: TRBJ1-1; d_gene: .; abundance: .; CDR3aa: CASTSAGGLNTEAFF; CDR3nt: TGTGCCAGCACCTCAGCGGGGGGGTTGAACACTGAAGCTTTCTTT
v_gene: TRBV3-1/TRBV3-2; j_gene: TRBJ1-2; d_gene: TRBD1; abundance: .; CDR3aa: CASSQRPGTGFHGYTF; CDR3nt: TGTGCCAGCAGCCAACGTCCCGGGACAGGGTTCCATGGCTACACCTTC
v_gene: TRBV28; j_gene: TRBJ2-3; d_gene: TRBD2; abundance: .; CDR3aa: CASSFPTSGGVSDTQYF; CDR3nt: TGTGCCAGCAGTTTCCCGACTAGCGGGGGGGTGTCAGATACGCAGTATTTT
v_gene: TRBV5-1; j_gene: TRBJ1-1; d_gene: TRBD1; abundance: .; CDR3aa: CASRIGNTGVDTEAFF; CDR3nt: TGCGCCAGCAGGATCGGGAACACAGGGGTGGACACTGAAGCTTTCTTT
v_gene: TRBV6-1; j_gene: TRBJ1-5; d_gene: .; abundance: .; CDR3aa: CASWGRASNQPQHF; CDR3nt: TGTGCCAGCTGGGGAAGGGCGAGCAATCAGCCCCAGCATTTT
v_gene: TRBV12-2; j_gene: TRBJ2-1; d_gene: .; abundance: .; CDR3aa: CASRLGGGVTCSYNEQFF; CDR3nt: TGTGCAAGTCGCTTAGGGGGAGGGGTTACCTGCTCCTACAATGAGCAGTTCTTC
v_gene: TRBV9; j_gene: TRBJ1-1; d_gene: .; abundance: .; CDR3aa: CASSGRDKGSVNTEAFF; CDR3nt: TGTGCCAGCAGCGGACGGGACAAGGGCTCGGTGAACACTGAAGCTTTCTTT
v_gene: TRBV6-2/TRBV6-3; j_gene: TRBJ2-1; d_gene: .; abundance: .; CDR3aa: CASSYSGSGRYEQFF; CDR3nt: TGTGCCAGCAGTTACTCGGGGTCGGGGCGGTATGAGCAGTTCTTC
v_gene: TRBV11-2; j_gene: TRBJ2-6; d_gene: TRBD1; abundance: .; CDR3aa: CASSLTGAGANVLTF; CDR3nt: TGTGCCAGCAGCCTGACAGGGGCTGGGGCCAACGTCCTGACTTTC
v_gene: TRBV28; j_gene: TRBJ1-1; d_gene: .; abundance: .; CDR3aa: CASSPRVPEAFF; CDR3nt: TGTGCCAGCAGTCCCAGGGTCCCTGAAGCTTTCTTT
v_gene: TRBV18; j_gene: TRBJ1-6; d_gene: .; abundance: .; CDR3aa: CASSDNSPLHF; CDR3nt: TGTGCCAGCTCAGATAATTCACCCCTCCACTTT
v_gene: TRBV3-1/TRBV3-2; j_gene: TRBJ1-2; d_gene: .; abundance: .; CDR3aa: CASSQDNGGLDPQDYGYTF; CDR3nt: TGTGCCAGCAGCCAAGATAACGGTGGTTTGGACCCGCAGGACTATGGCTACACCTTC
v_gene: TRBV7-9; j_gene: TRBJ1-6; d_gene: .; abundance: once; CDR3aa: CASSPRGGEDSPLHF; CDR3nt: TGTGCCAGCAGCCCCCGGGGAGGGGAGGATTCACCCCTCCACTTT
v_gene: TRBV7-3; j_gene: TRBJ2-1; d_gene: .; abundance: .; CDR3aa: CASSLMRDSNEQFF; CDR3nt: TGTGCCAGCAGCTTAATGCGTGACTCCAATGAGCAGTTCTTC
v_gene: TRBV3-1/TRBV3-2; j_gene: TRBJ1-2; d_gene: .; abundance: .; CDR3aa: CASSFGQIYGYTF; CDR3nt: TGTGCCAGCAGCTTTGGACAGATCTATGGCTACACCTTC
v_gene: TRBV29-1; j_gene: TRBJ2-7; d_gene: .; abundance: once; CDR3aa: CSVDSGAGYEQYF; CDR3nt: TGCAGCGTTGATTCGGGGGCGGGCTACGAGCAGTACTTC
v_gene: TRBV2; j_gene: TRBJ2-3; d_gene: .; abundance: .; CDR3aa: CASTPGLSTDTQYF; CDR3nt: TGTGCCAGCACTCCTGGACTTTCCACAGATACGCAGTATTTT
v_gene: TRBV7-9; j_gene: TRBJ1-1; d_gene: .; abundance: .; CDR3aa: CASSPGRGPNTEAFF; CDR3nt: TGTGCCAGCAGCCCAGGAAGAGGACCAAACACTGAAGCTTTCTTT